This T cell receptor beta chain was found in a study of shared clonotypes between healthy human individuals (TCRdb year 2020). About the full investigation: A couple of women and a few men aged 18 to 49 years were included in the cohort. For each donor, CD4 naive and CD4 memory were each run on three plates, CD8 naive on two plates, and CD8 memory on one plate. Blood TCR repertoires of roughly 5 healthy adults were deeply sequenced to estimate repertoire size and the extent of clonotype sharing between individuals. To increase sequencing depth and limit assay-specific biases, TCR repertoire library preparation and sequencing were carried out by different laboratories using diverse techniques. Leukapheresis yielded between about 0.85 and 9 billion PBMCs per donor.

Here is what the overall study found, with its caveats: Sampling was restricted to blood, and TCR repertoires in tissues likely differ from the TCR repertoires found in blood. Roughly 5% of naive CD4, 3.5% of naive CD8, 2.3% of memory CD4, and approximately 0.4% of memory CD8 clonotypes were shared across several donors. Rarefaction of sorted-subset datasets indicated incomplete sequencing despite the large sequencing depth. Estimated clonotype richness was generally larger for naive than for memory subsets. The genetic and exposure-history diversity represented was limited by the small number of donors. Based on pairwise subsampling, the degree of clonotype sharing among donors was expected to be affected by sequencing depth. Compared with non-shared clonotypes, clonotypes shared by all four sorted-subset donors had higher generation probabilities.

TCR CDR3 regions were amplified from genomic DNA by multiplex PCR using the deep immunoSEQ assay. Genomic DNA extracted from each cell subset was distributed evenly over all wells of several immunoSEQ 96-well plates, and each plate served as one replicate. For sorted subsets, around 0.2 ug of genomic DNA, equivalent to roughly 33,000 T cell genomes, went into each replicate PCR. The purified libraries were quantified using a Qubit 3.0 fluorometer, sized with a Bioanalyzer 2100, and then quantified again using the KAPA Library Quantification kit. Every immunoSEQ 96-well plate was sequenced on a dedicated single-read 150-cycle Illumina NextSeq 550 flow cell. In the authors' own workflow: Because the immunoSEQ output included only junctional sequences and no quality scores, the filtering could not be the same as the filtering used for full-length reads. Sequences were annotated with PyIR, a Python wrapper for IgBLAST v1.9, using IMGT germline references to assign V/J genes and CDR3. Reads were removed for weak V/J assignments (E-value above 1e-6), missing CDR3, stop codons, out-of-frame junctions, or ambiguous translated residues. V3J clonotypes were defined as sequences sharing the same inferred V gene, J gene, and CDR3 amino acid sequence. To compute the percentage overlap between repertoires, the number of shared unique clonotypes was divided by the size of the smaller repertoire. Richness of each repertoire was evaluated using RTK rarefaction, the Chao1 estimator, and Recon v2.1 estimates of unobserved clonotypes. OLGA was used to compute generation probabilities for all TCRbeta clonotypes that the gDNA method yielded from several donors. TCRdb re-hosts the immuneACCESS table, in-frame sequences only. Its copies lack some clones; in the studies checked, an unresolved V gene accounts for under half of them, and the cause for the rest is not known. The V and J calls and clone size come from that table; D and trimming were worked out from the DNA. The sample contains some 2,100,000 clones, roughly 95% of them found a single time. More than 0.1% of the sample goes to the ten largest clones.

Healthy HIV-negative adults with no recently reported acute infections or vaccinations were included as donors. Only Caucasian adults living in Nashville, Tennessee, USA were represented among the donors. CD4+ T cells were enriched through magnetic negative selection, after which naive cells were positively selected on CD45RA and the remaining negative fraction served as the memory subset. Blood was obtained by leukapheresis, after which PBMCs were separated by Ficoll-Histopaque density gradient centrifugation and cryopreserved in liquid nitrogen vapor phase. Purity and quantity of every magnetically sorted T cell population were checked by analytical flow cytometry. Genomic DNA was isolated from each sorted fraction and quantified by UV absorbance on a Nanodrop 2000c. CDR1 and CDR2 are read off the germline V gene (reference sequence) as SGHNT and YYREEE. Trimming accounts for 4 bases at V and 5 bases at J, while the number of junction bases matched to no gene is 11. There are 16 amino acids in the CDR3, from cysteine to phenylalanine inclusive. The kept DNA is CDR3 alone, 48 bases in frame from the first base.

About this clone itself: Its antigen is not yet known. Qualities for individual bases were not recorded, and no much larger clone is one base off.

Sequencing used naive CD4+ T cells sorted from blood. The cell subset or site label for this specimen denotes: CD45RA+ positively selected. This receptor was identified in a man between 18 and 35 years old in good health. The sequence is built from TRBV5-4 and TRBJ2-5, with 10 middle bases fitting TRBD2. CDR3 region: CASSPPSGRGRETQYF. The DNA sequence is TGTGCCAGCAGCCCACCCAGCGGGAGGGGGAGGGAGACCCAGTACTTC. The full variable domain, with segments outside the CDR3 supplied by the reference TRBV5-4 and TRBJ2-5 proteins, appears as ETGVTQSPTHLIKTRGQQVTLRCSSQSGHNTVSWYQQALGQGPQFIFQYYREEENGRGNFPPRFSGLQFPNYSSELNVNALELDDSALYLCASSPPSGRGRETQYFGPGTRLLVL.